This T cell receptor (beta chain) emerged from a study of shared clonotypes between healthy human individuals (dated by TCRdb to about 2020). Concerning the study at large: The cohort included a few men and a couple of women between 18 and 49 years of age. Each donor's leukapheresis produced roughly between roughly 0.85 and 10 billion PBMCs. Different laboratories and diverse techniques were used to prepare libraries and sequence TCR repertoires, to increase sequencing depth and limit assay-specific biases. For each donor, three plates each were used for CD4 naive and CD4 memory, two plates were used for CD8 naive, and one plate was used for CD8 memory. To estimate repertoire size and how much clonotype sharing occurs between individuals, the study deeply sequenced the blood TCR repertoires of 5 or 6 healthy adults. Study-level results and caveats: Clonotypes shared by all four sorted-subset donors showed higher generation probabilities than non-shared clonotypes. Incomplete sequencing was indicated by rarefaction of sorted-subset datasets, despite the large sequencing depth. Naive subsets generally had larger estimated clonotype richness than memory subsets. Pairwise subsampling led to the expectation that sequencing depth would affect the degree of clonotype sharing among donors. When a handful of donors were compared, the shared fraction of clonotypes was around 4.6% for naive CD4, approximately 3.3% for naive CD8, more than 2% for memory CD4, and under 0.5% for memory CD8. The genetic and exposure-history diversity represented was limited by the small number of donors. Only blood was sampled, and tissue TCR repertoires likely differ from those in blood.

On this clone: The antigen this receptor binds is unknown. Within one base of it there is no much larger clone, and no base qualities were kept. At the DNA level, this CDR3 is encoded by other sequences in the same sample as well.

Donors were healthy HIV-negative adults with no recently reported acute infections or vaccinations. Every donor was a Caucasian adult residing in Nashville, Tennessee, USA. CD4+ T cells were enriched by magnetic negative selection; naive cells were then positively selected on CD45RA, and the negative fraction formed the memory subset. Blood was obtained by leukapheresis, after which PBMCs were separated by Ficoll-Histopaque density gradient centrifugation and cryopreserved in liquid nitrogen vapor phase. Purity and quantity of every magnetically sorted T cell population were checked by analytical flow cytometry. Genomic DNA was isolated from each sorted fraction and quantified by UV absorbance on a Nanodrop 2000c. According to the germline V gene, CDR1 reads MDHEN and CDR2 reads SYDVKM. The CDR3 spans 11 residues, from the cysteine through the phenylalanine. The retained sequence is limited to the CDR3, 33 bases, with the frame set at the first base. Trimming removed 6 bases from V and 3 bases from J, leaving 6 bases between the germline ends.

Using the deep immunoSEQ assay, TCR CDR3 regions were amplified from genomic DNA by multiplex PCR. Extracted genomic DNA from each cell subset was distributed evenly across all wells of several immunoSEQ 96-well plates, and each plate was treated as a replicate. For sorted subsets, approximately 210 ng of genomic DNA, equivalent to around 31,000 T cell genomes, went into each replicate PCR. The purified libraries were quantified using a Qubit 3.0 fluorometer, sized with a Bioanalyzer 2100, and then quantified again using the KAPA Library Quantification kit. A separate single-read 150-cycle Illumina NextSeq 550 flow cell was used to sequence each immunoSEQ 96-well plate. The paper's data handling went like this. The immunoSEQ output contained only junctional sequences without quality scores, so filtering could not match that applied to full-length reads. To assign V/J genes and CDR3, sequences were annotated against IMGT germline references using PyIR, a Python wrapper for IgBLAST v1.9. Reads with weak V/J assignments (E-value above 1e-6), missing CDR3, stop codons, out-of-frame junctions, or ambiguous translated residues were removed. V3J clonotypes were defined as sequences sharing the same inferred V gene, J gene, and CDR3 amino acid sequence. Percentage overlap between repertoires was calculated by dividing the number of shared unique clonotypes by the size of the smaller repertoire. Richness of each repertoire was evaluated using RTK rarefaction, the Chao1 estimator, and Recon v2.1 estimates of unobserved clonotypes. For all TCRbeta clonotypes obtained by the gDNA method from a handful of donors, generation probabilities were computed with OLGA. TCRdb carries this immuneACCESS record with in-frame sequences only. Its versions omit some clonotypes, under half of them owing to an unresolved V gene in the studies checked, with the rest unexplained. The V and J calls and clone size were taken over from that table, and D and trimming were inferred from the DNA. This sample holds around 990,000 clones; roughly 77% were observed only once. Jointly, the top ten make up roughly 0.9% of the sample.

Sequencing input: memory CD4+ T cells from PBMCs. In light of the paper, this sample's cell subset or site label describes: CD45RA-negative fraction. The receptor comes from a man between 18 and 35 years old in good health. Some clones in this sample may be carry-over from other donors' samples. This sequence uses TRBV28 and TRBJ2-7, with no reliable assignment of the D segment. In nucleotides, the sequence is TGTGCCAGCAGCTCGAACTACGAGCAGTACTTC. Translated, this gives CASSSNYEQYF.